Detailed here is one T cell receptor (beta chain). What it binds is not known. CDR3 length: 14 amino acids. Germline CDR1 SGHAT, CDR2 FQNNGV. V shed 1 base and J shed 6 bases, with 11 bases lying between them. This sample is part of a study of shared clonotypes between healthy human individuals. Study overall: A couple of women and a few men aged 18 to 49 served as donors. Per donor, CD8 memory used one plate, CD8 naive used two, CD4 memory used three and CD4 naive used three. General study findings and limits: Rarefaction demonstrated incomplete sorted-subset sequencing despite large depth.

The split of CD4+ cells yielded CD45RA+ naive and CD45RA-negative memory subsets. Sequencing was performed with immunoSEQ multiplex PCR; in TCRdb, only in-frame clones are kept and a portion is missing. Here the sample spans under 600,000 clones, approximately 97% being singletons. This sequence was found in a woman in her thirties in good health. Sequenced material: naive CD4+ T cells sorted from blood. Subset of the sample: CD45RA+ positively selected. The gene calls are TRBV11-2 and TRBJ2-3; TRBD2 is a possible D gene (6 bases). CDR3 loop: CASSLVGEADTQYF. CDR3 DNA sequence: TGTGCCAGCAGCTTAGTGGGGGAGGCGGATACGCAGTATTTT.